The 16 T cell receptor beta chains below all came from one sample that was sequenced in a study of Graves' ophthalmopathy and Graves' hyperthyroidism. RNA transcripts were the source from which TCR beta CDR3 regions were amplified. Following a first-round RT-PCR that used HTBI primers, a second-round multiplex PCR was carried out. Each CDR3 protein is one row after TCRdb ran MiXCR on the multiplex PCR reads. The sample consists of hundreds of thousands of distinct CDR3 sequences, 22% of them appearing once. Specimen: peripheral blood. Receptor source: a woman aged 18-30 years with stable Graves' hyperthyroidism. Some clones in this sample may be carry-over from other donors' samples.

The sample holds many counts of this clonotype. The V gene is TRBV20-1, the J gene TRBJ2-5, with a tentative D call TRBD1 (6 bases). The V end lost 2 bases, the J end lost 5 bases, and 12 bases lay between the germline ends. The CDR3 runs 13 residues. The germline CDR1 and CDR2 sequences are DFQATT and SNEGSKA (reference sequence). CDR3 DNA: TGCAGTGCTAGAACGGGTAGGGGGGAGACCCAGTACTTC. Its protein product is CSARTGRGETQYF.

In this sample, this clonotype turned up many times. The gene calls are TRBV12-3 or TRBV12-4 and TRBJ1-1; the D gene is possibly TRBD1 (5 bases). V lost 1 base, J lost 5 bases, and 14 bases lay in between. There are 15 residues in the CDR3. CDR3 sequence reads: CASSLVRQGGTEAFF. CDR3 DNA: TGTGCCAGCAGTTTAGTGCGGCAGGGTGGGACTGAAGCTTTCTTT.

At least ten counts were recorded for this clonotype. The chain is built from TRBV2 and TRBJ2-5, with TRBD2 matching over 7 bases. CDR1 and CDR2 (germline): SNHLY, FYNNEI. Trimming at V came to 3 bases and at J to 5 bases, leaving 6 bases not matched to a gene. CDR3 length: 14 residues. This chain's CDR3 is CASSDVGGTETQYF. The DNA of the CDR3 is TGTGCCAGCAGTGACGTCGGGGGGACCGAGACCCAGTACTTC. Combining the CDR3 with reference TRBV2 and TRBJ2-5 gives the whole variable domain EPEVTQTPSHQVTQMGQEVILRCVPISNHLYFYWYRQILGQKVEFLVSFYNNEISEKSEIFDDQFSVERPDGSNFTLKIRSTKLEDSAMYFCASSDVGGTETQYFGPGTRLLVL.

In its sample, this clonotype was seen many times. The CDR3 DNA reads TGTGCCAGCAGTTCGACAGGGGGAAATAGCAATCAGCCCCAGCATTTT. This gives the protein CASSSTGGNSNQPQHF. The gene calls are TRBV6-5 and TRBJ1-5; 9 positions match TRBD1. The J segment lost 0 bases and the V segment lost 4 bases, leaving 4 bases of the junction unmatched. Germline CDR1 is MNHEY and CDR2 is SVGAGI. The CDR3 sequence is 16 residues long.

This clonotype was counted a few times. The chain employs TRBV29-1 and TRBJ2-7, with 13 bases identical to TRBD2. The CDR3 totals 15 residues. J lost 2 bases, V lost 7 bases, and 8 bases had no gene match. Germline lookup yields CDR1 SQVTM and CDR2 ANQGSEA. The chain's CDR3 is CSGRSGTSGAYEQYF. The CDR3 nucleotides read TGCAGCGGTCGATCCGGGACTAGCGGGGCCTACGAGCAGTACTTC.

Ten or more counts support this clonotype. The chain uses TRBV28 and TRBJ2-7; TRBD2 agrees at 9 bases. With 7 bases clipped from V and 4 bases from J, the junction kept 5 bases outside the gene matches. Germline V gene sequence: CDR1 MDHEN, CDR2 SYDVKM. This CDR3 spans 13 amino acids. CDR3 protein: CASKIAGVYEQYF. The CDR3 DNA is TGTGCCAGCAAGATAGCGGGAGTGTACGAGCAGTACTTC.

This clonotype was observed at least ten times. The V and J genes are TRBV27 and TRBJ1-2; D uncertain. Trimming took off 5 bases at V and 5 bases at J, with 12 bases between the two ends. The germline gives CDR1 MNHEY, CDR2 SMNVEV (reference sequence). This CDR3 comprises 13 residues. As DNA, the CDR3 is TGTGCCAGCAGTCAAAGGACGGGGTATGGCTACACCTTC. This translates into CASSQRTGYGYTF.

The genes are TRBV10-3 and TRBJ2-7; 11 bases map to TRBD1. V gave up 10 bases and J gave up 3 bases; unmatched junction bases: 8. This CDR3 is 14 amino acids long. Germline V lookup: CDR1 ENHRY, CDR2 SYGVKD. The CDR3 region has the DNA TGTGCCACCACAGGACAGGGGGCGGACTACGAGCAGTACTTC. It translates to CATTGQGADYEQYF.

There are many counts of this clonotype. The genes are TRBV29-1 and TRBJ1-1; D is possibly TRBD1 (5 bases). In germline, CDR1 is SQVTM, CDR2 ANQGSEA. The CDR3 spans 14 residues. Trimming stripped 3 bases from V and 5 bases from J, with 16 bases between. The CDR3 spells CSVDGPQGWTEAFF. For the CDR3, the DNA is TGCAGCGTTGATGGCCCCCAGGGTTGGACTGAAGCTTTCTTT. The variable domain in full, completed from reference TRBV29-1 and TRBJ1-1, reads SAVISQKPSRDICQRGTSLTIQCQVDSQVTMMFWYRQQPGQSLTLIATANQGSEATYESGFVIDKFPISRPNLTFSTLTVSNMSPEDSSIYLCSVDGPQGWTEAFFGQGTRLTVV.

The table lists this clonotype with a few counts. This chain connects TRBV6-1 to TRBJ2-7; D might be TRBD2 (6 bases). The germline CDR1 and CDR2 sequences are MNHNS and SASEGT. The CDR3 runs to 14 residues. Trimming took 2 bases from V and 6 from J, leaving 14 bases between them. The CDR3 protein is CASSEMGTVFEQYF. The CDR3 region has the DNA TGTGCCAGCAGTGAAATGGGGACTGTTTTCGAGCAGTACTTC.

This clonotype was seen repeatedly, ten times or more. For the CDR3, the DNA is TGCAGTGCTAGAGATTTTCTCCGACAGGGTGTGTACGAGCAGTACTTC. It specifies CSARDFLRQGVYEQYF. The V and J genes are TRBV20-1 and TRBJ2-7; 7 bases map to TRBD1. Germline V gene data show CDR1 as DFQATT and CDR2 as SNEGSKA (reference sequence). The junction had 12 bases not matched to a gene; V was cut back by 0 bases and J by 4 bases. CDR3 size: 16 residues.

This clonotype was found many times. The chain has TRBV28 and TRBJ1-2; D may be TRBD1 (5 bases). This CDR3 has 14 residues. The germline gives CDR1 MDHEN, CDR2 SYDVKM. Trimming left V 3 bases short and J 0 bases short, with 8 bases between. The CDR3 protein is CASSFRVTNYGYTF. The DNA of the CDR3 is TGTGCCAGCAGTTTCAGGGTCACTAACTATGGCTACACCTTC.

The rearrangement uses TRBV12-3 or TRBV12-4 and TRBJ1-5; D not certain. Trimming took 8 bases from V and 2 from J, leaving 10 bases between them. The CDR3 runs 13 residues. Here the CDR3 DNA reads TGTGCCAGCGCAGTAGCAGGCAATCAGCCCCAGCATTTT. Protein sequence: CASAVAGNQPQHF.

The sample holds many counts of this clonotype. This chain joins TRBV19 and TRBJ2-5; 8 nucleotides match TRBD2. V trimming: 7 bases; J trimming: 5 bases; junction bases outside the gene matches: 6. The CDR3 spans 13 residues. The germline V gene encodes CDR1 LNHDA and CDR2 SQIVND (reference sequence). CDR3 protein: CASTQRGMETQYF. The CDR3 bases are TGTGCCAGTACCCAGCGGGGGATGGAGACCCAGTACTTC.

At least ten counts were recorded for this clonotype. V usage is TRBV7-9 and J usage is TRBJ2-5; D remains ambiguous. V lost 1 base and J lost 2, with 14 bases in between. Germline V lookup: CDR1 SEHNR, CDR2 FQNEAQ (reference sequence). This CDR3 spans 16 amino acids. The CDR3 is CASSLGSLLVQETQYF. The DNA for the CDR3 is TGTGCCAGCAGCTTAGGGTCTCTCCTGGTTCAAGAGACCCAGTACTTC. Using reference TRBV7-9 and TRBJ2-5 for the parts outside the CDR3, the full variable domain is DTGVSQNPRHKITKRGQNVTFRCDPISEHNRLYWYRQTLGQGPEFLTYFQNEAQLEKSRLLSDRFSAERPKGSFSTLEIQRTEQGDSAMYLCASSLGSLLVQETQYFGPGTRLLVL.

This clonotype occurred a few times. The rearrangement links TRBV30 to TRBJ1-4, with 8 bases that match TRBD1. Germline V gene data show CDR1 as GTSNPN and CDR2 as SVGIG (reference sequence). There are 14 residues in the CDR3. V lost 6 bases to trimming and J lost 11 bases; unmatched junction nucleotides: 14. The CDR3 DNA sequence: TGTGCCTGCGTTACGTTGGGACAGGCGAAGAAACTGTTTTTT. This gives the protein CACVTLGQAKKLFF. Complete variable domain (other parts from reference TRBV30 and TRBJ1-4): SQTIHQWPATLVQPVGSPLSLECTVEGTSNPNLYWYRQAAGRGLQLLFYSVGIGQISSEVPQNLSASRPQDRQFILSSKKLLLSDSGFYLCACVTLGQAKKLFFGSGTQLSVL.